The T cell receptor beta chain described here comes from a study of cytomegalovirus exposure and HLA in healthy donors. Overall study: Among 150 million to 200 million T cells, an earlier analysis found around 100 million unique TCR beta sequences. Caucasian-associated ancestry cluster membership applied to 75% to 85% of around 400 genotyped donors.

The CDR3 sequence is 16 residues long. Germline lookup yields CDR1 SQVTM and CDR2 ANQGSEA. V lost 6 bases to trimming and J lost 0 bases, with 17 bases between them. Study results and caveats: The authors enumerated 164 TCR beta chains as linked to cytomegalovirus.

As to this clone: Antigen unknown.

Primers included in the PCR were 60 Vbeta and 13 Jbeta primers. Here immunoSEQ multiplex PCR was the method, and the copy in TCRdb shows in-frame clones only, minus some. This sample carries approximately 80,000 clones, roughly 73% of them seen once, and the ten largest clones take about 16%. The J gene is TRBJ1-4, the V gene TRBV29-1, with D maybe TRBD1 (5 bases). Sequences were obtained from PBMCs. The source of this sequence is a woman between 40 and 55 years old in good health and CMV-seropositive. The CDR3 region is CSVQGEVSATNEKLFF. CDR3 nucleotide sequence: TGCAGCGTCCAAGGGGAGGTCTCCGCAACTAATGAAAAACTGTTTTTT.